The 16 T cell receptor beta chains given below trace back to one sample, sequenced in a study of neurological immune-mediated disorders (dated by TCRdb to between 2018 and 2021). The library was generated by 5' RACE. Reads for this sample came from an Illumina HiSeq 2500. Clones were called with MiXCR by TCRdb after fastp trimmed the public reads at Q25, and only in-frame beta chains were retained. Rows are unified per CDR3 protein, each entry keeping the most common DNA and genes. The sample has 40,000 to 50,000 distinct CDR3 sequences on record, 2% to 3% of them singletons. Jointly, the top ten make up approximately 12% of the sample. Material: PBMCs. These receptors were obtained from a man aged 30 to 39 with multiple sclerosis.

This clonotype was seen many times. The genes are TRBV25-1 and TRBJ2-7, with no clear D. This CDR3 has 13 amino acids. V lost 6 bases to trimming and J lost 6 bases, with 15 bases between them. Germline V gives CDR1 MGHDK, CDR2 SYGVNS. This CDR3 is CASSATTQFEQYF. CDR3 sequence (DNA): TGTGCCAGCAGCGCCACAACCCAGTTCGAGCAGTACTTC.

This clonotype has at least ten counts. The V and J genes are TRBV5-5 and TRBJ2-3; 8 nucleotides match TRBD1. Germline V gene data show CDR1 as SGHKS and CDR2 as YYEKEE (reference sequence). CDR3 length equals 15 residues. V shed 2 bases, J shed 0 bases, and the junction held 2 bases outside the gene matches. CDR3 protein: CASSLGQGSTDTQYF. CDR3 in DNA: TGTGCCAGCAGCTTAGGACAGGGTAGCACAGATACGCAGTATTTT.

This clonotype showed up many times. The gene calls are TRBV27 and TRBJ2-1; D ambiguous. The CDR3 spans 16 residues. From germline, CDR1 is MNHEY and CDR2 SMNVEV (reference sequence). Trimming removed 4 bases at V and 0 bases at J, with 13 bases between. The CDR3 region is CASSSRSKSSYNEQFF. CDR3 nucleotide sequence: TGTGCCAGCAGTTCGAGGAGTAAAAGCTCCTACAATGAGCAGTTCTTC.

Many counts were recorded for this clonotype. V is TRBV20-1 and J is TRBJ2-1, with TRBD2 matching 7 bases. The CDR3 contains 12 residues. The germline CDR1 and CDR2 sequences are DFQATT and SNEGSKA (reference sequence). Unmatched junction bases numbered 6, after V lost 5 bases and J lost 8 bases. Here the CDR3 reads CSAGGRRDEQFF. The CDR3 DNA reads TGCAGTGCTGGCGGGAGAAGGGATGAGCAGTTCTTC.

This clonotype appeared many times. V gene TRBV3-1 combines with J gene TRBJ2-5; D is ambiguous. CDR3 length: 14 amino acids. V lost 2 bases, J lost 5 bases, and 12 bases lay in between. Germline V gene lookup returns CDR1 LGHDT and CDR2 YNNKEL (reference sequence). CDR3: CASSQTSTVETQYF. CDR3 DNA: TGTGCCAGCAGCCAAACCTCGACTGTGGAGACCCAGTACTTC.

Ten or more counts support this clonotype. The CDR3 sequence is CSAFIAGGSHNEQFF. CDR3 coding DNA: TGCAGTGCTTTTATAGCGGGAGGGTCCCACAATGAGCAGTTCTTC. The rearrangement uses TRBV20-1 and TRBJ2-1; 11 bases are a match to TRBD2. The ends lost 5 bases at V and 5 bases at J; junction bases unmatched: 8. Germline V gene lookup returns CDR1 DFQATT and CDR2 SNEGSKA (reference sequence). The CDR3 covers 15 residues.

This clonotype was seen at least ten times. CDR3 sequence (DNA): TGCGCCAGCAGCATCGAGGGGAACACTGAAGCTTTCTTT. Protein sequence: CASSIEGNTEAFF. V is TRBV5-1 and J is TRBJ1-1, with D uncertain. Germline assignment: CDR1 SGHRS and CDR2 YFSETQ. This CDR3 spans 13 amino acids. The V gene lost 4 bases and the J gene lost 1 base, with 8 bases spanning the gap.

This clonotype was counted many times. V gene TRBV21-1 combines with J gene TRBJ1-1; the table assigns TRBD1, which was not confirmed against the DNA. TRBV21-1 is a known pseudogene. This CDR3 is 16 amino acids long. CDR3 residues: CASSGGTPGSNTEAFF. For the CDR3, the DNA is TGTGCCAGCAGCGGGGGGACCCCAGGGTCGAACACTGAAGCTTTCTTT.

This clonotype was counted ten times or more. The V and J genes are TRBV12-3 or TRBV12-4 and TRBJ1-5, with D maybe TRBD1 (5 bases). This CDR3 is built from 15 residues. The V gene lost 3 bases and the J gene lost 5 bases, with 14 bases spanning the gap. As DNA, the CDR3 is TGTGCCAGCAGTTTGGGCCAGGGTTATCATCAGCCCCAGCATTTT. Amino acid sequence: CASSLGQGYHQPQHF.

This clonotype has at least ten counts. V and J are TRBV20-1 and TRBJ1-2, with 7 bases lining up with TRBD1. The V gene end was trimmed by 5 bases and the J gene end by 3 bases; junction bases not matched to a gene: 12. The CDR3 is 15 residues long. Germline V CDR1 and CDR2: DFQATT, SNEGSKA (reference sequence). Here the CDR3 DNA reads TGCAGTGCTGACCCCAGGGTAGGGGGCGACTATGGCTACACCTTC. Amino acid sequence: CSADPRVGGDYGYTF.

This clonotype was detected many times. The chain employs TRBV12-3 or TRBV12-4 and TRBJ1-6, with TRBD1 matching 7 bases. V gave up 6 bases and J gave up 6 bases; unmatched junction bases: 8. CDR3 size: 15 residues. This CDR3 is CASSYRGTLNSPLHF. DNA of the CDR3: TGTGCCAGCAGCTACAGGGGCACACTTAATTCACCCCTCCACTTT.

This clonotype was counted many times. This rearrangement joins TRBV12-3 or TRBV12-4 to TRBJ2-4, with 8 nucleotides matching TRBD1. The length of the CDR3 is 13 residues. With 3 bases clipped from V and 8 bases from J, the junction kept 3 bases outside the gene matches. CDR3 amino acids: CASSFADRDIQYF. For the CDR3, the DNA is TGTGCCAGCAGTTTTGCGGACAGGGACATTCAGTACTTC.

The rearrangement joins TRBV20-1 to TRBJ1-5; TRBD1 matches at 9 bases. The CDR3 length is 14 residues. CDR1 DFQATT and CDR2 SNEGSKA come from the germline V gene (reference sequence). The ends lost 0 bases at V and 6 bases at J; junction bases unmatched: 3. CDR3 nucleotide sequence: TGCAGTGCTAGAGATCACAGGGGGCCTCAGCCCCAGCATTTT. Translated, it gives CSARDHRGPQPQHF.

This clonotype was found many times. This chain joins TRBV28 and TRBJ2-4; D not resolved. This CDR3 contains 14 residues. The germline V gene has CDR1 MDHEN and CDR2 SYDVKM. V dropped 3 bases and J dropped 2 bases, with 8 bases sitting between them. This CDR3 reads CASSFGGTKNIQYF. Written as DNA, the CDR3 is TGTGCCAGCAGTTTCGGTGGGACCAAAAACATTCAGTACTTC.

This clonotype occurred many times. V usage is TRBV7-2 and J usage is TRBJ1-4, with a weak D call TRBD1 (6 bases). V gave up 2 bases and J gave up 8 bases, with 6 bases separating them. Germline V CDR1 and CDR2: SGHTA, FQGNSA. This CDR3 region has 12 residues. CDR3 in amino acids: CASSLTGEKLFF. The CDR3 bases are TGTGCCAGCAGCTTAACAGGGGAAAAACTGTTTTTT.

This clonotype was observed many times. This chain links TRBV5-1 with TRBJ2-1, with a possible D match to TRBD2 (5 bases). This CDR3 is built from 16 residues. The V end lost 4 bases, the J end lost 3 bases, and 17 bases lay between the germline ends. Germline V gene sequence: CDR1 SGHRS, CDR2 YFSETQ. In DNA form, the CDR3 reads TGCGCCAGCAGCGTAATTCTAGCAGAACACTACAATGAGCAGTTCTTC. It specifies CASSVILAEHYNEQFF. Full variable domain (rest looked up from reference TRBV5-1 and TRBJ2-1): KAGVTQTPRYLIKTRGQQVTLSCSPISGHRSVSWYQQTPGQGLQFLFEYFSETQRNKGNFPGRFSGRQFSNSRSEMNVSTLELGDSALYLCASSVILAEHYNEQFFGPGTRLTVL.